This entry describes one TCR beta chain. As yet, its antigen is unknown. Germline is not matched at one junction end, which may reflect a read error. This sample was included in a study of T cells in Graves' hyperthyroidism and ophthalmopathy. Study-level points and caveats: Classification by a 13 V-J model distinguished ophthalmopathy from stable hyperthyroidism.

TCR beta CDR3 sequences were amplified from RNA transcripts. When the TCR CDR3 underwent first-round RT-PCR, the HTBI primer set was used. TCRdb analysed the multiplex PCR reads with MiXCR anew, one entry per CDR3 protein. Of about 600,000 distinct CDR3 sequences in the sample, more than 15% are singletons; the top ten hold 2.5% to 4%. Disease lasting under 3 months, a NOSPECS grade of at least 4, and a Clinical Activity Score of at least 3 were features of the ophthalmopathy patients. The receptor was derived from a woman in her thirties or forties with Graves' ophthalmopathy. Sequences were obtained from blood.

For the CDR3, the DNA is TGTGCCAGCAGTGAATGGGCTAGCTCTCCGTACGAGCCGTACTTC. It encodes CASSEWASSPYEPYF. The J gene is TRBJ2-7, the V gene TRBV6-1; possibly TRBD2 for D (5 bases). There are 15 residues in the CDR3. Germline CDR1 and CDR2: MNHNS and SASEGT.